This T cell receptor delta chain was sequenced during a study of Vδ1+ human thymocytes (dated by TCRdb to 2016 to 2019). Study-level background: The study characterised mRNA-level TRG and TRD CDR3 repertoires of highly purified Vdelta1+ thymocytes from young children as a data resource. Validation of the multiplex-based CDR3 amplicon strategy against 5'RACE-based CDR3 amplicon generation methods had been performed previously.

Study-wide conclusions, independent of this receptor: Around 20% of thymic TRD sequences were found to be Vdelta2 (and few were Vdelta3) despite high sort purity, in contrast to peripheral blood Vdelta1+ controls. Donors did not cluster by age or sex, so the analyses were not stratified by age or sex. Many TRG clonotypes were found to be shared between donors (up to roughly 6.9x10^3), whereas TRD repertoires were found to be essentially private (max roughly 100 shared). Because unexpected Vdelta2 sequences could lead to misinterpretation of bulk repertoire data, the authors recommended using highly purified populations and validating at the single-cell level. In contrast to oligoclonal peripheral blood repertoires, thymic TRG and TRD repertoires appeared to be highly polyclonal with Gaussian CDR3 length distributions.

RNA was isolated using the RNeasy mini kit, and reverse transcription was performed with Superscript III. To generate the CDR3 amplicons, a multiplex PCR was run using pooled V-gene forward primers together with a constant-region reverse primer that carried Illumina adaptor overhangs. After gel purification, the amplicons were indexed with Nextera index primers during approximately 8 additional PCR cycles and then purified using AMPure XP beads. Libraries were sequenced on an Illumina MiSeq with paired-end 250 bp reads, dual indexing and around 22% PhiX spike-in. In the paper's pipeline: FastQC was used to quality check the reads, while ea-utils fastq-join merged the TRG read pairs. Sequences were annotated with IMGT/HighV-QUEST, keeping only productive sequences with unambiguous V-gene assignment; clonotypes were defined by identical CDR3 sequence. Downstream analysis used VDJtools 1.1.1, tcR 2.2.3, Treemap and vegan Shannon diversity in R 3.4.4. In TCRdb, clones were called once more from the public reads by CATT, and rows of identical DNA were later combined. TCRdb, not the original authors, processed these V and J calls. Present in this sample are about 20,000 delta-chain clones, over 7% of which were seen just once. The top ten clonotypes cover roughly 0.98% of the sample.

Thymic samples were depleted of alphabeta T cells, then CD3+ TCRVdelta1+ TCRVdelta2- thymocytes were FACS-sorted. The purity of the sorted Vdelta1+ thymocytes fell between roughly 96% and 99.6%. Thymic specimens came from several paediatric patients undergoing corrective cardiac surgery, aged from 5 days to 15 months. After the thymic tissue was dispersed, mononuclear cells were isolated using a Histopaque-1077 density gradient. The staining antibodies were anti-TCRVdelta1 clone TS8.2, anti-TCRVdelta2 clone B6, anti-CD3 clone HIT3a and anti-TCRalphabeta clone IP26. Taken from the germline V gene, the CDR1 and CDR2 loops are TSWWSYY and QGS. At the junction V is shortened by 0 bases and J by 0 bases; bases outside the gene matches: 10. The CDR3 covers 19 residues, taking in both the cysteine and the phenylalanine. Solely the CDR3 DNA is kept, with 57 bases framed from the first base. A word on this clone: Its antigen is currently not known. There are no base qualities to consult, and no much larger clone falls within one base.

The chain employs TRDV1 and TRDJ1; TRDD3 agrees with 10 junctional bases. The source of this sequence is a child under two years old who had congenital heart surgery. The sample consisted of Vdelta1+ gamma-delta thymocytes from the thymus. According to the study, the label for this sample's cell subset or site signals: FACS-sorted CD3+ TCRalphabeta- TCRVdelta1+ TCRVdelta2- thymocytes. The DNA sequence is as follows: TGTGCTCTTGGGGAACTGGGTGGGGGATACTCCCAGTACACCGATAAACTCATCTTT. This codes for CALGELGGGYSQYTDKLIF.